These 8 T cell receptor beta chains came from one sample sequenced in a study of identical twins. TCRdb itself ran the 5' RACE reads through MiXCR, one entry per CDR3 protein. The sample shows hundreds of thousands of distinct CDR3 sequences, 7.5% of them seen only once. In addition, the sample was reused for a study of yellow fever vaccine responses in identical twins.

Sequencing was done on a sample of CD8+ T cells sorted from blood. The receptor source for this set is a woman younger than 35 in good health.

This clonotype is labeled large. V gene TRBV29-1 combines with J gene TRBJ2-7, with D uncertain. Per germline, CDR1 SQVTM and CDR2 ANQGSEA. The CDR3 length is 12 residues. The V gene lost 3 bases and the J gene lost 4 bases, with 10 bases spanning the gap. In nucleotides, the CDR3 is TGCAGCGTTGATTCTGGAGATTACGAGCAGTACTTC. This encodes CSVDSGDYEQYF.

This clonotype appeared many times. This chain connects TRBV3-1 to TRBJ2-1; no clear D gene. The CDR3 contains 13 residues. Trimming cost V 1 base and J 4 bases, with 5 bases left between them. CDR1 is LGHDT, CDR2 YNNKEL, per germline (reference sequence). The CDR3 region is CASSQATYNEQFF. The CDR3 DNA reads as TGTGCCAGCAGCCAAGCAACGTACAATGAGCAGTTCTTC.

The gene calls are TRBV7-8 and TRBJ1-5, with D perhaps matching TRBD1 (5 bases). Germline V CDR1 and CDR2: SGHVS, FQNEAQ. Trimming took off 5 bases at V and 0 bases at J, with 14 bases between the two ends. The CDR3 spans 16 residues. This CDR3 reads CASSLGTVYSNQPQHF. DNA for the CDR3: TGTGCCAGCAGCCTTGGGACCGTGTATAGCAATCAGCCCCAGCATTTT.

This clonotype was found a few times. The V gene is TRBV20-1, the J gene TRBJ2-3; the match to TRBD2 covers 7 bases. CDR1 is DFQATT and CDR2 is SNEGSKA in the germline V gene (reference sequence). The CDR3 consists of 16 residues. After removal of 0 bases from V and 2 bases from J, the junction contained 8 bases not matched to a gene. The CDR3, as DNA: TGCAGTGCTAGAGATGGGCTAGCGGAGTCCACAGATACGCAGTATTTT. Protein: CSARDGLAESTDTQYF.

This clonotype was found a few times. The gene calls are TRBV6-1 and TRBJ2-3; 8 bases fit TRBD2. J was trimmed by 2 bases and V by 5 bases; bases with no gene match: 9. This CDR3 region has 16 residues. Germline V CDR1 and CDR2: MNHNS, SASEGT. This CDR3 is CASSKGLAGNTDTQYF. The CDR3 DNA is TGTGCCAGCAGTAAAGGGTTAGCGGGGAACACAGATACGCAGTATTTT.

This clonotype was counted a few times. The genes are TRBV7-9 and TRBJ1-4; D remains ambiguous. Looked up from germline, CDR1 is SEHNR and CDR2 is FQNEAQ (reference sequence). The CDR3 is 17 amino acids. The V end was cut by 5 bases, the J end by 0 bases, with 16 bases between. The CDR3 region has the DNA TGTGCCAGCAGCGCAAACCCTAGACGGCCAACTAATGAAAAACTGTTTTTT. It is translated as CASSANPRRPTNEKLFF.

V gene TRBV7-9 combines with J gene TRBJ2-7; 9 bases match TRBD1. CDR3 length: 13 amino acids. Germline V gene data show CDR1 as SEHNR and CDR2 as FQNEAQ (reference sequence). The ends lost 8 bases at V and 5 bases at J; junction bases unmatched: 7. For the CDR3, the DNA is TGTGCCAGCGGGACAGGGTTGGAAGACGAGCAGTACGTC. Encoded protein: CASGTGLEDEQYV.

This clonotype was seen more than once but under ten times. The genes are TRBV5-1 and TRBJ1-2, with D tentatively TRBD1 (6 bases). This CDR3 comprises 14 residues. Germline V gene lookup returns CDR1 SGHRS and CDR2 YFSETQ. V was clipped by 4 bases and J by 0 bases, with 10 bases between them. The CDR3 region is CASSNRESNYGYTF. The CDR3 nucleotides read TGCGCCAGCAGCAACAGGGAATCTAACTATGGCTACACCTTC.